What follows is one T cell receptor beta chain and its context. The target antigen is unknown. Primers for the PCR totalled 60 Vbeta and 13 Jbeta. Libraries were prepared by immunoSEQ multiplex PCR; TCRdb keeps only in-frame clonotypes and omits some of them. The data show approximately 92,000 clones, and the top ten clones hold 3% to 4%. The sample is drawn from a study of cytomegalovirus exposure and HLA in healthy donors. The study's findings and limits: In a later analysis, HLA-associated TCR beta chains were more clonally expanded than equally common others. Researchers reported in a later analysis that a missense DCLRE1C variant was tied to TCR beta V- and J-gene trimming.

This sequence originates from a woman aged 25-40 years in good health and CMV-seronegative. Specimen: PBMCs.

In nucleotides, the CDR3 is TGTGCCAGCAGCATTGGCCGGGACAGGGTCTCCCAATTTCAGTACTTC. Amino acids: CASSIGRDRVSQFQYF. V is TRBV5-4 and J is TRBJ2-4; 9 nucleotides line up with TRBD1. Per germline, CDR1 SGHNT and CDR2 YYREEE (reference sequence). The CDR3 runs to 16 residues. V lost 4 bases and J lost 11; bases outside the gene matches: 16. Complete variable domain (other parts from reference TRBV5-4 and TRBJ2-4): ETGVTQSPTHLIKTRGQQVTLRCSSQSGHNTVSWYQQALGQGPQFIFQYYREEENGRGNFPPRFSGLQFPNYSSELNVNALELDDSALYLCASSIGRDRVSQFQYFGAGTRLSVL.